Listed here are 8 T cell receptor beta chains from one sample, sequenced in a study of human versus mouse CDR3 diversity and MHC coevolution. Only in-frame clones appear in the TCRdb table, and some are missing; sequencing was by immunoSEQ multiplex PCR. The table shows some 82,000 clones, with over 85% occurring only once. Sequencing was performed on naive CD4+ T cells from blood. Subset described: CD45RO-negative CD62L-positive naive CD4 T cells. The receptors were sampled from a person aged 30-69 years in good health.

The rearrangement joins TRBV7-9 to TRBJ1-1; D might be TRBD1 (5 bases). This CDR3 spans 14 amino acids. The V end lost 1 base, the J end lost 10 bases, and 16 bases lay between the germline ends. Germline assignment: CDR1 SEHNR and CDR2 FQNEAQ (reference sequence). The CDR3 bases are TGTGCCAGCAGCTTAGTTCACCCTGGGGCGCCAGCTTTCTTT. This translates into CASSLVHPGAPAFF.

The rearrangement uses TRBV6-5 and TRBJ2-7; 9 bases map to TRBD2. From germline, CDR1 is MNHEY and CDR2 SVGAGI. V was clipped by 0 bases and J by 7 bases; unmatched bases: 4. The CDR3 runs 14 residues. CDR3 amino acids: CASSYSGTSYEQYF. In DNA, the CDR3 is TGTGCCAGCAGTTACTCCGGGACTAGCTATGAGCAGTACTTC.

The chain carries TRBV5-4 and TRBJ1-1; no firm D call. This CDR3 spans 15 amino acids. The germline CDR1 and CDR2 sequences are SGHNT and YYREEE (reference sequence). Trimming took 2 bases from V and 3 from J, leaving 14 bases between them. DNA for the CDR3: TGTGCCAGCAGCTTAGAAAACAGATTGGACACTGAAGCTTTCTTT. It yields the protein CASSLENRLDTEAFF.

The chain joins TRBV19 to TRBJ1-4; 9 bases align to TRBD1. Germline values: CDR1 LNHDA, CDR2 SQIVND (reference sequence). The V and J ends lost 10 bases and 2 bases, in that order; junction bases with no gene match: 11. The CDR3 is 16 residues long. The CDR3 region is CATRPLDRGTNEKLFF. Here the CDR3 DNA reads TGTGCCACCCGCCCCCTGGACAGGGGCACTAATGAAAAACTGTTTTTT.

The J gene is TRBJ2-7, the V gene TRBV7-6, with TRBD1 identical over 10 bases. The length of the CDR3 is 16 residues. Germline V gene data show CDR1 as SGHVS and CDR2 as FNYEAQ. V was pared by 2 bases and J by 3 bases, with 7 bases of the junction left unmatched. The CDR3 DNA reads TGTGCCAGCAGCTTATCGTTGACAGGGGGCGGCTACGAGCAGTACTTC. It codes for CASSLSLTGGGYEQYF.

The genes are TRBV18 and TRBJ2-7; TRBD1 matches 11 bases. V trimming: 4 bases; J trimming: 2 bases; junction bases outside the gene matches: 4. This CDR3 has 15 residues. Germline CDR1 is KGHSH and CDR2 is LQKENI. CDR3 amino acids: CASSRPGQGAYEQYF. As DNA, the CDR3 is TGTGCCAGCTCACGGCCGGGACAGGGGGCCTACGAGCAGTACTTC.

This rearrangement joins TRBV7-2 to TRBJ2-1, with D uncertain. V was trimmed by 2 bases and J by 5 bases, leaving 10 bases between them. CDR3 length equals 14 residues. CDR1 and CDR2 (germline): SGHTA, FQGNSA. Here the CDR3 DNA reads TGTGCCAGCAGCTTACGCAGGATCCACAATGAGCAGTTCTTC. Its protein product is CASSLRRIHNEQFF. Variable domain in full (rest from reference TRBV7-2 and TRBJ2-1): GAGVSQSPSNKVTEKGKDVELRCDPISGHTALYWYRQSLGQGLEFLIYFQGNSAPDKSGLPSDRFSAERTGGSVSTLTIQRTQQEDSAVYLCASSLRRIHNEQFFGPGTRLTVL.

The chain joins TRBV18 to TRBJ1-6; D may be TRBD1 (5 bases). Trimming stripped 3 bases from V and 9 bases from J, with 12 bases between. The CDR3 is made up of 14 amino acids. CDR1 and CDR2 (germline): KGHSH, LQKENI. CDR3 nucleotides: TGTGCCAGCTCACCTGCCAGGGAGGGTTCACCCCTCCACTTT. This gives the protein CASSPAREGSPLHF.